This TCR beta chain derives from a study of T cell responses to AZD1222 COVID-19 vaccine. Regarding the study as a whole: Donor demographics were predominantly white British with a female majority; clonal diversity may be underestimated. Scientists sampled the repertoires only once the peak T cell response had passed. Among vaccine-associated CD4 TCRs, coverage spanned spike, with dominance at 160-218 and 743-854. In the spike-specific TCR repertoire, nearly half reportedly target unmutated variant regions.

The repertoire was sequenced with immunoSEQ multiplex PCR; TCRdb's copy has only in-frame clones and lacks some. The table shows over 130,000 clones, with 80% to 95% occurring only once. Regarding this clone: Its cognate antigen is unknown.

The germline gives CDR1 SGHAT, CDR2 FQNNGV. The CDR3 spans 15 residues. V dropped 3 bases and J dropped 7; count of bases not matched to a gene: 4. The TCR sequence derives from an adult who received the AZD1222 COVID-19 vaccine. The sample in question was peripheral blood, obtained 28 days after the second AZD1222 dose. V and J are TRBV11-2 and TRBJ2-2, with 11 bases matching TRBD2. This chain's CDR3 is CASSFGTSGIGELFF. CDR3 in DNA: TGTGCCAGCAGCTTCGGGACTAGCGGTATCGGGGAGCTGTTTTTT.